Below, one TCR beta chain is given with its context. The data derive from a study of blood T cell repertoires in COVID-19. Background on the study: From T cells, B-cell-depleted T cells, or PBMCs came the material, which was cDNA or gDNA.

Germline-derived CDR1 and CDR2 are SGHDN and FVKESK. The CDR3 spans 15 residues. V was pared by 4 bases and J by 6 bases, with 8 bases of the junction left unmatched. Produced via immunoSEQ multiplex PCR; TCRdb's table is partial and in-frame only. The sample comprises 15,000 to 19,000 clones, approximately 78% of which are singletons, and roughly 20% rests with the top ten. The sequencing sample was made of peripheral blood. This TCR was sampled from a man at least 80 years old with active or convalescent COVID-19. The chain couples TRBV14 to TRBJ1-4, with TRBD1 identical over 7 bases. CDR3: CASSLWGDSYEKLFF. CDR3 in DNA: TGTGCCAGCAGCCTTTGGGGGGACAGCTATGAAAAACTGTTTTTT. Supplemented by reference TRBV14 and TRBJ1-4, the full variable domain reads EAGVTQFPSHSVIEKGQTVTLRCDPISGHDNLYWYRRVMGKEIKFLLHFVKESKQDESGMPNNRFLAERTGGTYSTLKVQPAELEDSGVYFCASSLWGDSYEKLFFGSGTQLSVL.